The clone carrying this T cell receptor (beta chain) was counted between two and nine times. Authors' data handling: The assay estimated nucleated cells by amplifying reference gene primers. This table comes from immunoSEQ multiplex PCR, and its TCRdb copy is limited to in-frame clones, with some not included. The D gene and trimming were derived from the DNA, and the V and J assignments and clone size from that table. The sample includes tens of thousands of clones, 75% to 85% of them seen just once. The length of the CDR3 is 14 residues. Trimming took 2 bases from V and 3 from J; bases not matched to a gene: 3. Germline loops: CDR1 MNHNS, CDR2 SASEGT. This entry comes from a study of blood T cell repertoires in COVID-19. As for the study in general: T cells, B-cell-depleted T cells, or PBMCs supplied cDNA or gDNA.

The sample consisted of peripheral blood. The V gene is TRBV6-1, the J gene TRBJ1-2; 7 bases fit TRBD1. The TCR was taken from a woman aged 55 to 70 with acute or convalescent COVID-19. The CDR3 bases are TGTGCCAGCAGTGAATCGGGACAGTACTATGGCTACACCTTC. This sequence encodes CASSESGQYYGYTF.